One sample yielded the 26 T cell receptor beta chains listed below, sequenced in a study of radiation and T cells in renal cell carcinoma. This table comes from immunoSEQ multiplex PCR, and its TCRdb copy is limited to in-frame clones, with some not included. The table shows around 170,000 clones, with 88% occurring only once. The time point was: blood 4 weeks post-SBRT, at nephrectomy. Regarding treatment: 15 Gy SBRT to primary tumor, nephrectomy 4 weeks later. The sample was blood, taken from a patient whose treatment included radiotherapy and nephrectomy. These receptor sequences come from a woman between 50 and 59 years old with renal cell carcinoma.

The chain employs TRBV7-9 and TRBJ2-7; tentative D call: TRBD1 (6 bases). With 5 bases removed from V and 5 bases from J, the gap between germline ends came to 16 bases. Germline V gene data show CDR1 as SEHNR and CDR2 as FQNEAQ (reference sequence). This CDR3 contains 14 residues. CDR3 bases: TGTGCCAGCAGCCCAGGGGCACGGGTGGACGAGCAGTACTTC. Protein product: CASSPGARVDEQYF.

This chain joins TRBV7-3 and TRBJ2-2; D not resolved. V was clipped by 4 bases and J by 0 bases, with 12 bases between them. Germline V CDR1 and CDR2: SGHTA, FQGTGA. CDR3 length: 16 residues. This chain's CDR3 is CASSSRQVANTGELFF. The CDR3 nucleotides read TGTGCCAGCAGCTCCCGGCAGGTTGCGAACACCGGGGAGCTGTTTTTT.

The V and J genes are TRBV7-8 and TRBJ2-3, with D possibly TRBD1 on 6 matching bases. V was clipped by 1 base and J by 5 bases, with 10 bases between them. Germline V gene lookup returns CDR1 SGHVS and CDR2 FQNEAQ. The length of the CDR3 is 14 residues. CDR3 residues: CASSLGQVEDTQYF. DNA for the CDR3: TGTGCCAGCAGCTTAGGACAGGTAGAAGATACGCAGTATTTT.

The J gene is TRBJ2-1, the V gene TRBV5-1, with a possible D match to TRBD2 (6 bases). The CDR3 contains 14 residues. CDR1 and CDR2 from the germline V gene are SGHRS and YFSETQ. V was trimmed by 0 bases and J by 9 bases, leaving 13 bases between them. The CDR3 coding sequence is TGCGCCAGCAGCTTGGGTGCCGAGGGAGGTGAGCAGTTCTTC. Translating gives CASSLGAEGGEQFF.

The chain employs TRBV6-5 and TRBJ1-3; D is uncertain. Germline CDR1 and CDR2: MNHEY and SVGAGI. Trimming pared 0 bases from V and 3 bases from J, leaving 12 bases between. This CDR3 comprises 16 residues. The CDR3 bases are TGTGCCAGCAGTTACTCGAGATTCAGGCGTGGAAACACCATATATTTT. Its protein product is CASSYSRFRRGNTIYF.

This chain joins TRBV19 and TRBJ2-3; D possibly corresponds to TRBD2 (5 bases). This CDR3 is 15 amino acids long. The germline V gene encodes CDR1 LNHDA and CDR2 SQIVND (reference sequence). Trimming left V 6 bases short and J 0 bases short, with 13 bases between. The CDR3 DNA reads TGTGCCAGTAGCCAGGAGGAATTTAGCACAGATACGCAGTATTTT. As protein: CASSQEEFSTDTQYF.

The chain employs TRBV27 and TRBJ2-1, with D unclear. This CDR3 contains 12 residues. CDR1 and CDR2 (germline): MNHEY, SMNVEV (reference sequence). V lost 4 bases and J lost 4, with 5 bases in between. CDR3 sequence: CASSSNYNEQFF. The CDR3 nucleotides read TGTGCCAGCAGTTCCAATTACAATGAGCAGTTCTTC.

This clone was seen more than once but under ten times. J is TRBJ2-7 and V is TRBV2; D perhaps matches TRBD2 (5 bases). Germline CDR1 SNHLY, CDR2 FYNNEI. This CDR3 has 12 amino acids. The V gene lost 8 bases and the J gene lost 7 bases, with 15 bases spanning the gap. CDR3 bases: TGTGCCAGCCGGGATGTTCTCTGGGAGCAGTACTTC. As protein: CASRDVLWEQYF. Combining the CDR3 with reference TRBV2 and TRBJ2-7 gives the whole variable domain EPEVTQTPSHQVTQMGQEVILRCVPISNHLYFYWYRQILGQKVEFLVSFYNNEISEKSEIFDDQFSVERPDGSNFTLKIRSTKLEDSAMYFCASRDVLWEQYFGPGTRLTVT.

The chain carries TRBV2 and TRBJ1-5; D call uncertain. The germline CDR1 and CDR2 sequences are SNHLY and FYNNEI. This CDR3 is built from 16 residues. V lost 6 bases and J lost 0, with 15 bases in between. The CDR3 sequence: CASRNIRQASNQPQHF. In DNA form, the CDR3 reads TGTGCCAGCAGGAATATCCGCCAGGCTAGCAATCAGCCCCAGCATTTT.

The rearrangement uses TRBV19 and TRBJ1-2; a weak D match, TRBD1 (5 bases). The V and J ends lost 2 bases and 8 bases respectively, with 15 bases between them. The CDR3 spans 14 residues. Germline V CDR1 and CDR2: LNHDA, SQIVND (reference sequence). CDR3 residues: CASSIRSTGWGYTF. CDR3 bases: TGTGCCAGTAGTATAAGGAGTACAGGCTGGGGCTACACCTTC.

The chain recombines TRBV4-3 with TRBJ1-3; D is unclear. The V end was cut by 4 bases, the J end by 0 bases, with 13 bases between. Germline V lookup: CDR1 LGHNA, CDR2 YSLEER. The CDR3 is 16 amino acids. The CDR3 here is CASSLILWGSGNTIYF. DNA for the CDR3: TGCGCCAGCAGCCTTATCCTCTGGGGCTCTGGAAACACCATATATTTT.

The V gene is TRBV9, the J gene TRBJ2-5; 9 bases match TRBD1. CDR1 SGDLS and CDR2 YYNGEE come from the germline V gene. The CDR3 is 15 amino acids. The V segment lost 3 bases and the J segment 3 bases; nucleotides outside the gene matches: 6. CDR3 coding DNA: TGTGCCAGCAGCGCGGGGACAGGGTTCAAAGAGACCCAGTACTTC. Its protein product is CASSAGTGFKETQYF.

The CDR3 DNA follows: TGTGCCAGCAGGCCTATAGCGGGGAAGATCTACGAGCAGTACTTC. Translated: CASRPIAGKIYEQYF. The V call is TRBV6-5, the J call TRBJ2-7, with TRBD2 identical over 8 bases. Unmatched junction bases numbered 10, after V lost 6 bases and J lost 3 bases. This CDR3 is built from 15 residues. Germline-derived CDR1 and CDR2 are MNHEY and SVGAGI.

The chain carries TRBV4-3 and TRBJ2-1; TRBD1 aligns across 9 bases. J gave up 6 bases and V 0 bases, and 9 bases lay outside the gene matches. Germline V gene data show CDR1 as LGHNA and CDR2 as YSLEER. This CDR3 is 17 amino acids long. DNA of the CDR3: TGCGCCAGCAGCCAAGAGTTTTTGGGACAGGGCCTCAATGAGCAGTTCTTC. This sequence encodes CASSQEFLGQGLNEQFF.

The count of this clone is one. This chain connects TRBV13 to TRBJ1-3; D remains ambiguous. V lost 3 bases to trimming and J lost 1 base, with 1 base between them. Germline V gives CDR1 PRHDT, CDR2 FYEKMQ (reference sequence). The CDR3 runs to 12 residues. CDR3 residues: CASSLSGNTIYF. The CDR3 bases are TGTGCCAGCAGCTTGTCTGGAAACACCATATATTTT.

V and J are TRBV20-1 and TRBJ2-7, with a possible D match to TRBD2 (6 bases). This CDR3 comprises 11 residues. Trimming removed 4 bases from V and 9 bases from J, with 13 bases in between. CDR1 is DFQATT and CDR2 is SNEGSKA in the germline V gene (reference sequence). CDR3: CSAMGGVGQYF. CDR3 DNA: TGCAGTGCTATGGGCGGGGTTGGGCAGTACTTC.

V usage is TRBV30 and J usage is TRBJ2-6, with 8 bases matching TRBD1. Germline assignment: CDR1 GTSNPN and CDR2 SVGIG (reference sequence). V lost 4 bases and J lost 0; bases outside the gene matches: 5. The CDR3 has 16 amino acids. The CDR3 loop is CAWNRGSNSGANVLTF. The CDR3 DNA reads TGTGCCTGGAACAGGGGGAGTAACTCTGGGGCCAACGTCCTGACTTTC.

V usage is TRBV6-1 and J usage is TRBJ1-1; D is unresolved. The CDR3 has 15 residues. The germline V and J ends were trimmed by 6 bases and 4 bases, with 18 bases remaining between them. Per germline, CDR1 MNHNS and CDR2 SASEGT. CDR3 loop: CASSPVETKGTEAFF. The CDR3 bases are TGTGCCAGCAGCCCCGTAGAGACAAAGGGCACTGAAGCTTTCTTT.

The chain links TRBV6-5 to TRBJ1-3; D is unresolved. Germline V gene sequence: CDR1 MNHEY, CDR2 SVGAGI. V was clipped by 0 bases and J by 0 bases, with 9 bases between them. CDR3 size: 16 residues. The CDR3 loop reads CASSYSIGSSGNTIYF. For the CDR3, the DNA is TGTGCCAGCAGTTACTCGATCGGGTCCTCTGGAAACACCATATATTTT.

This sequence joins TRBV11-3 and TRBJ2-1; 7 bases are a match to TRBD1. CDR3 length: 15 residues. The J segment lost 3 bases and the V segment lost 1 base, leaving 3 bases of the junction unmatched. CDR1 is SGHNT, CDR2 YENEEA, per germline. This CDR3 is CASSLGGQFYNEQFF. Written as DNA, the CDR3 is TGTGCCAGCAGCTTAGGGGGACAGTTCTACAATGAGCAGTTCTTC.

The chain is built from TRBV5-5 and TRBJ2-7; a weak D match, TRBD2 (6 bases). The V and J ends lost 0 bases and 6 bases respectively, with 16 bases between them. CDR3 size: 15 residues. CDR1 is SGHKS and CDR2 is YYEKEE in the germline V gene (reference sequence). The CDR3 spells CASSLVTGTGSEQYF. The DNA of the CDR3 is TGTGCCAGCAGCTTGGTGACCGGGACTGGATCCGAGCAGTACTTC.

The chain uses TRBV7-2 and TRBJ1-2; D is uncertain. Germline lookup yields CDR1 SGHTA and CDR2 FQGNSA. The germline V and J ends were trimmed by 5 bases and 4 bases, with 17 bases remaining between them. This CDR3 is built from 15 residues. CDR3 loop: CASSLPEREGYGYTF. For the CDR3, the DNA is TGTGCCAGCAGCCTACCAGAGAGGGAGGGCTATGGCTACACCTTC.

This sequence joins TRBV7-3 and TRBJ2-1, with 8 bases fitting TRBD2. With V trimmed by 4 bases and J by 3 bases, 5 bases remained unmatched. Looked up from germline, CDR1 is SGHTA and CDR2 is FQGTGA. The CDR3 extends over 15 amino acids. CDR3 residues: CASSSEAGDYNEQFF. For the CDR3, the DNA is TGTGCCAGCAGCTCGGAAGCGGGAGACTACAATGAGCAGTTCTTC. Filled out from reference TRBV7-3 and TRBJ2-1, the complete variable domain reads GAGVSQTPSNKVTEKGKYVELRCDPISGHTALYWYRQSLGQGPEFLIYFQGTGAADDSGLPNDRFFAVRPEGSVSTLKIQRTERGDSAVYLCASSSEAGDYNEQFFGPGTRLTVL.

This chain connects TRBV5-1 to TRBJ2-3; 12 positions agree with TRBD2. J was trimmed by 9 bases and V by 3 bases; bases with no gene match: 11. CDR1 SGHRS and CDR2 YFSETQ come from the germline V gene. The CDR3 runs 16 residues. In nucleotides, the CDR3 is TGCGCCAGCAGCTCAACCACTAGCGGGGGGCCGGCGACGCAGTATTTT. Protein product: CASSSTTSGGPATQYF.

The chain links TRBV2 to TRBJ1-5; no clear D. CDR3 size: 13 residues. V lost 6 bases, J lost 5 bases, and 11 bases lay in between. Per germline, CDR1 SNHLY and CDR2 FYNNEI. CDR3 sequence: CASRQRWDQPQHF. For the CDR3, the DNA is TGTGCCAGCAGGCAAAGGTGGGATCAGCCCCAGCATTTT.

This chain joins TRBV6-1 and TRBJ2-7; D is perhaps TRBD1 (5 bases). CDR1 is MNHNS and CDR2 is SASEGT in the germline V gene. V was clipped by 3 bases and J by 4 bases, with 13 bases between them. CDR3 length: 14 residues. CDR3 sequence: CASSDRAGRYEQYF. In DNA, the CDR3 is TGTGCCAGCAGTGACAGGGCAGGCAGGTACGAGCAGTACTTC.